This T cell receptor (beta chain) was recorded in a study of blood T cells in healthy people across ages. Across the whole study: Template switching caught about one barcoded beta molecule for each two T cells.

This clonotype was seen a few times. Using a J-beta primer mix together with a sample-barcoded 5' primer, a second PCR was run for about 6 to 11 cycles. The template-switch adaptor was a 5' adaptor with 12 random nucleotides. It tagged each cDNA molecule. MiXCR, applied by TCRdb to the 5' RACE reads, yields one record per CDR3 protein. The sample has about 1.7 million distinct CDR3 sequences, roughly 27% seen once. Germline V gene data show CDR1 as SGHAT and CDR2 as FQNNGV. CDR3 length: 15 residues. J was trimmed by 0 bases and V by 6 bases; bases with no gene match: 5. The origin of this receptor is a woman aged 30 to 39 in good health. The sequencing sample was made of blood. This chain connects TRBV11-2 to TRBJ2-1; 7 bases are shared with TRBD1. CDR3 nucleotides: TGTGCCAGCAGGGGGACAGAGAGCTCCTACAATGAGCAGTTCTTC. It codes for CASRGTESSYNEQFF. Full variable domain (remainder filled in from reference TRBV11-2 and TRBJ2-1): EAGVAQSPRYKIIEKRQSVAFWCNPISGHATLYWYQQILGQGPKLLIQFQNNGVVDDSQLPKDRFSAERLKGVDSTLKIQPAKLEDSAVYLCASRGTESSYNEQFFGPGTRLTVL.